Detailed here is one TCR beta chain. Its antigen is still unknown. The sample belongs to a study of T cell repertoires in cytomegalovirus infection. Study summary: Researchers turned to recently identified HLA-C-restricted CMV epitopes as well as well-studied HLA-B-restricted ones. Public TCR beta signatures provided an indication of both CMV infection and a matching HLA type.

Germline V gives CDR1 SGHDN, CDR2 FVKESK. V was shortened by 3 bases and J by 1 base, with 3 bases between the two germline ends. The CDR3 loop spans 13 amino acids. TCRdb independently ran MiXCR on the reads; one entry per CDR3 protein. The profile shows approximately 310,000 distinct CDR3 sequences, 20% to 25% of them singletons. Whole-study findings and limits: The ex vivo response showed dominance by HLA-C-restricted CMV-specific TCR beta clonotypes.

The source was cultured PBMCs, collected from culture after CMV antigen stimulation. V gene TRBV14 combines with J gene TRBJ2-2; no firm D call. This clonotype originated in a human donor in good health (CMV status not recorded). Some clones in this sample may be carry-over from other donors' samples. This CDR3 reads CASSHLNTGELFF. As DNA, the CDR3 is TGTGCCAGCAGCCATTTGAACACCGGGGAGCTGTTTTTT.